Shown below are 28 T cell receptor beta chains from a single sample sequenced in a study of T-cell reconstitution after alpha-beta-depleted transplantation in children. Unique molecular identifiers were built into the TCRbeta library. Each CDR3 protein gets one entry after TCRdb re-called the PCR reads with MiXCR. The sample records about 250,000 distinct CDR3 sequences, approximately 24% being singletons. This material consisted of PBMCs, mostly from graft donor cells, taken 360 days after TCRalphabeta/CD19-depleted stem cell transplant. The receptors were sampled from a female patient under 10 years old who had a stem cell transplant for congenital amegakaryocytic thrombocytopenia, so the T cells may come from the graft donor.

The V gene is TRBV4-3, the J gene TRBJ1-2; D gene ambiguous. Germline assignment: CDR1 LGHNA and CDR2 YSLEER. V was pared by 6 bases and J by 2 bases, with 13 bases between. This CDR3 region has 14 residues. The DNA for the CDR3 is TGCGCCAGCAGGCGTTTGGACGGAAACTATGGCTACACCTTC. Translation gives CASRRLDGNYGYTF.

This rearrangement joins TRBV21-1 to TRBJ2-2; the D segment call TRBD1 is taken from the table without a DNA check. TRBV21-1 is recorded as a pseudogene. This CDR3 has 15 residues. This chain's CDR3 is CASSGKGVVTGELFF. CDR3 coding DNA: TGTGCCAGCAGCGGGAAGGGGGTAGTCACCGGGGAGCTGTTTTTT.

There are many counts of this clonotype. The chain joins TRBV4-2 to TRBJ2-1; either TRBD1 or TRBD2 may fit D (5 bases each). CDR1 is LGHNA and CDR2 is YNFKEQ in the germline V gene. The CDR3 consists of 16 residues. The V and J ends lost 4 bases and 2 bases respectively, with 15 bases between them. The CDR3 loop reads CASSPRGGVTYNEQFF. CDR3 bases: TGTGCCAGCAGCCCCCGTGGGGGAGTCACCTACAATGAGCAGTTCTTC.

This clonotype appeared a single time. The chain uses TRBV6-2 or TRBV6-3 and TRBJ2-3; 9 bases match TRBD1. J gave up 1 base and V 6 bases, and 23 bases lay outside the gene matches. Looked up from germline, CDR1 is MNHEY and CDR2 is SVGEGT. The CDR3 runs 21 residues. The CDR3 nucleotides read TGTGCCAGCAGCCGGGAACAGGGGGCCCCGCTAGCGGCGGTGGGCACAGATACGCAGTATTTT. Residues: CASSREQGAPLAAVGTDTQYF.

There are a few counts of this clonotype. J is TRBJ2-1 and V is TRBV4-1, with TRBD2 identical over 8 bases. V lost 3 bases to trimming and J lost 4 bases; unmatched junction nucleotides: 8. This CDR3 contains 16 residues. Germline CDR1 and CDR2: MGHRA and YSYEKL. CDR3 nucleotide sequence: TGCGCCAGCAGCCAGTGGAGTAGCGGGGATTACAATGAGCAGTTCTTC. Its protein product is CASSQWSSGDYNEQFF.

In its sample, this clonotype was seen a few times. The chain combines TRBV29-1 with TRBJ2-1, with 7 bases fitting TRBD2. Trimming took 7 bases from V and 7 from J; bases not matched to a gene: 7. Germline V CDR1 and CDR2: SQVTM, ANQGSEA. The CDR3 extends over 12 amino acids. The CDR3: CSAQAGWNEQFF. CDR3 nucleotides: TGCAGCGCCCAAGCGGGGTGGAATGAGCAGTTCTTC.

V is TRBV2 and J is TRBJ2-2, with D maybe TRBD1 (6 bases). Germline V lookup: CDR1 SNHLY, CDR2 FYNNEI. This CDR3 spans 14 amino acids. With 6 bases removed from V and 4 bases from J, the gap between germline ends came to 12 bases. The CDR3 loop is CASSRTAFTGELFF. The CDR3 DNA reads as TGTGCCAGCAGCCGGACAGCCTTCACCGGGGAGCTGTTTTTT.

The chain links TRBV9 to TRBJ2-3; D gene uncertain. Trimming pared 0 bases from V and 5 bases from J, leaving 13 bases between. The CDR3 is 15 residues long. CDR1 SGDLS and CDR2 YYNGEE come from the germline V gene. The CDR3 bases are TGTGCCAGCAGCGTAGGGGCCCCCTGGGGAGATACGCAGTATTTT. This gives the protein CASSVGAPWGDTQYF.

V is TRBV29-1 and J is TRBJ2-1; 8 positions agree with TRBD2. Trimming at V came to 4 bases and at J to 9 bases, leaving 17 bases not matched to a gene. CDR3 length equals 16 residues. Germline V gene sequence: CDR1 SQVTM, CDR2 ANQGSEA. CDR3 DNA sequence: TGCAGCGTTGTTCGTCGTTTTTCTAGCGGGTATCCTGAGCAGTTCTTC. The encoded protein is CSVVRRFSSGYPEQFF.

The chain couples TRBV7-9 to TRBJ2-7; possibly TRBD1 for D (5 bases). This CDR3 comprises 16 residues. V gave up 0 bases and J gave up 0 bases, with 12 bases separating them. The germline V gene has CDR1 SEHNR and CDR2 FQNEAQ (reference sequence). The chain's CDR3 is CASSLAPGHHSYEQYF. In DNA, the CDR3 is TGTGCCAGCAGCTTAGCGCCCGGACACCACTCCTACGAGCAGTACTTC.

This clonotype was detected ten times or more. One junction end disagrees with the germline gene, perhaps due to a read error. This sequence joins TRBV3-1 and TRBJ2-5; a weak D match, TRBD2 (6 bases). The germline V gene has CDR1 LGHDT and CDR2 YNNKEL (reference sequence). The CDR3 is made up of 15 amino acids. CDR3 sequence reads: CASSQSGDSQGTQYF. The CDR3 region has the DNA TGTGCCAGCAGCCAATCGGGGGACTCCCAAGGGACCCAGTACTTC.

This clonotype appeared a few times. The chain is built from TRBV21-1 and TRBJ1-4; TRBD1 is the table's D call and was not checked against the DNA. TRBV21-1 has pseudogene status. The CDR3 totals 13 residues. DNA for the CDR3: TGTGCCATCAGGTCGTCTCCCGGGGAAAAACTGTTTTTT. Protein product: CAIRSSPGEKLFF.

This clonotype showed up just a few times. The chain has TRBV4-1 and TRBJ2-7, with no clear D. Trimming shortened V by 1 base and J by 3 bases, and 7 bases separated the two germline ends. In germline, CDR1 is MGHRA, CDR2 YSYEKL. The CDR3 is made up of 13 amino acids. The CDR3 coding sequence is TGCGCCAGCAGCCAAGTATTAAGCTACGAGCAGTACTTC. Encoded protein: CASSQVLSYEQYF.

This clonotype has ten or more counts. The CDR3 nucleotides read TGCAGTGCTACTAGCGGGCTTTACACAGATACGCAGTATTTT. This translates into CSATSGLYTDTQYF. The chain has TRBV20-1 and TRBJ2-3; 8 positions match TRBD2. V shed 4 bases, J shed 2 bases, and the junction held 5 bases outside the gene matches. Germline loops: CDR1 DFQATT, CDR2 SNEGSKA (reference sequence). This CDR3 is 14 amino acids long.

This clonotype was counted many times. The rearrangement links TRBV7-9 to TRBJ1-1; no reliable D call. This CDR3 comprises 11 residues. With 3 bases removed from V and 3 bases from J, the gap between germline ends came to 2 bases. Per germline, CDR1 SEHNR and CDR2 FQNEAQ (reference sequence). The CDR3 reads CASSFDTEAFF. The CDR3 DNA follows: TGTGCCAGCAGCTTTGACACTGAAGCTTTCTTT.

This chain uses TRBV29-1 with TRBJ2-1; D not certain. The CDR3 is 13 residues long. CDR1 is SQVTM and CDR2 is ANQGSEA in the germline V gene. V was cut by 5 bases and J by 8 bases, with 16 bases left in between. CDR3 in DNA: TGCAGCGTTCGCCATCAATCCGTTGATGAGCAGTTCTTC. Protein product: CSVRHQSVDEQFF.

The chain recombines TRBV6-4 with TRBJ1-1; TRBD1 aligns across 7 bases. The CDR3 runs to 20 residues. V lost 2 bases, J lost 0 bases, and 18 bases stayed unmatched. In germline, CDR1 is MRHNA, CDR2 SNTAGT. The CDR3 sequence is CASSDHQVAGTEFMNTEAFF. In DNA form, the CDR3 reads TGTGCCAGCAGTGACCATCAAGTCGCCGGGACAGAGTTCATGAACACTGAAGCTTTCTTT.

Comments on this clonotype: Germline is not matched at one junction end, which may reflect a read error. The CDR3 bases are TGTGCCAGGAGCCCGGGACAGCGCAATTCACCCCTCCACTTT. This translates into CARSPGQRNSPLHF. J is TRBJ1-6 and V is TRBV4-2, with 7 bases matching TRBD1. The CDR3 extends over 14 amino acids. Germline CDR1 reads LGHNA; CDR2 reads YNFKEQ.

This clonotype was observed a few times. The rearrangement joins TRBV20-1 to TRBJ1-2; tentatively, D is TRBD1 (6 bases). The CDR3 consists of 16 residues. V lost 0 bases to trimming and J lost 6 bases, with 20 bases between them. Germline V gene data show CDR1 as DFQATT and CDR2 as SNEGSKA (reference sequence). The CDR3 sequence is CSARDLTTQGRHGYTF. The CDR3 DNA reads as TGCAGTGCTAGAGATCTTACGACTCAGGGGAGGCATGGCTACACCTTC.

This clonotype was picked up a small number of times. The chain is built from TRBV20-1 and TRBJ1-1; D not certain. This CDR3 spans 13 amino acids. The germline V and J ends were trimmed by 3 bases and 0 bases, with 8 bases remaining between them. Germline loops: CDR1 DFQATT, CDR2 SNEGSKA (reference sequence). The CDR3 coding sequence is TGCAGTGCTAGGTTTTGGGTGAACACTGAAGCTTTCTTT. Translation: CSARFWVNTEAFF.

This clonotype has just a few counts. This chain joins TRBV7-9 and TRBJ1-4, with D hard to call. The ends were cut back, 11 bases at V and 0 bases at J, with 13 bases in the middle. This CDR3 is 14 amino acids long. The V gene's germline CDR1 is SEHNR and CDR2 FQNEAQ (reference sequence). The CDR3 sequence: CAGGPEATNEKLFF. Written as DNA, the CDR3 is TGTGCCGGAGGTCCTGAGGCAACTAATGAAAAACTGTTTTTT.

The chain couples TRBV3-1 to TRBJ1-1, with a weak D call TRBD1 (6 bases). The CDR3 consists of 14 residues. CDR1 is LGHDT, CDR2 YNNKEL, per germline (reference sequence). The V and J ends lost 4 bases and 4 bases respectively, with 13 bases between them. The CDR3 DNA reads TGTGCCAGCAGCCCGATGGGGGCGAGCACTGAAGCTTTCTTT. This gives the protein CASSPMGASTEAFF. The full variable domain, its missing parts supplied by reference TRBV3-1 and TRBJ1-1, is DTAVSQTPKYLVTQMGNDKSIKCEQNLGHDTMYWYKQDSKKFLKIMFSYNNKELIINETVPNRFSPKSPDKAHLNLHINSLELGDSAVYFCASSPMGASTEAFFGQGTRLTVV.

In DNA, the CDR3 is TGCGCCAGCAGCCAAGACGGTTACAATCAGCCCCAGCATTTT. This translates into CASSQDGYNQPQHF. This sequence joins TRBV4-3 and TRBJ1-5; D unclear. V lost 0 bases and J lost 3, with 6 bases in between. Germline CDR1 reads LGHNA; CDR2 reads YSLEER. The CDR3 runs to 14 residues.

This clonotype was seen a handful of times. The V gene is TRBV5-1, the J gene TRBJ2-2; D is undetermined. The CDR3 has 14 amino acids. V lost 4 bases and J 1 base, leaving 8 bases between the germline ends. Germline-derived CDR1 and CDR2 are SGHRS and YFSETQ. CDR3 region: CASSPHRNTGELFF. For the CDR3, the DNA is TGCGCCAGCAGCCCACACAGGAACACCGGGGAGCTGTTTTTT.

In this sample, this clonotype turned up many times. The chain combines TRBV10-3 with TRBJ2-7, with D hard to call. The CDR3 is made up of 11 amino acids. Germline CDR1 and CDR2: ENHRY and SYGVKD. The V end was cut by 8 bases, the J end by 3 bases, with 8 bases between. The CDR3 spells CAIGSNYEQYF. The CDR3 DNA follows: TGTGCCATCGGGTCTAACTACGAGCAGTACTTC.

The CDR3 DNA sequence: TGTGCCAGCAGGGACAGGGGAACTAATGAAAAACTGTTTTTT. Its translation: CASRDRGTNEKLFF. The chain employs TRBV12-3 or TRBV12-4 and TRBJ1-4, with TRBD1 identical over 9 bases. The CDR3 has 14 residues. V lost 6 bases, J lost 1 base, and 0 bases stayed unmatched.

V and J are TRBV5-1 and TRBJ2-5; D ambiguous. The germline V and J ends were trimmed by 6 bases and 2 bases, with 17 bases remaining between them. The germline V gene encodes CDR1 SGHRS and CDR2 YFSETQ. The CDR3 sequence is 15 residues long. The CDR3 region is CASTDTKPRQETQYF. CDR3 in DNA: TGCGCCAGCACCGATACGAAGCCCCGACAAGAGACCCAGTACTTC.

This clonotype has more than one count but fewer than ten. The CDR3 DNA reads TGTGCCACCAGTCTTGCAGGAGCTGGGGACAATGAGCAGTTCTTC. Translated, it gives CATSLAGAGDNEQFF. This rearrangement joins TRBV24-1 to TRBJ2-1; D call uncertain. Germline-derived CDR1 and CDR2 are KGHDR and SFDVKD. The CDR3 length is 15 residues. Trimming cost V 6 bases and J 5 bases, with 16 bases left between them.